Listed below are T cell receptor beta chains from one sample, sequenced in a study of CD8 T cells in ankylosing spondylitis. TCRdb reanalysed the 5' RACE reads using MiXCR and keeps one entry per CDR3 protein. The sample holds about 750,000 distinct CDR3 sequences, around 20% seen once. Material for sequencing was blood, either unsorted or a sorted T cell fraction (not recorded which). The source of these receptors is a male donor with ankylosing spondylitis. The CDR3 runs from the conserved cysteine through the conserved F or W.

TRBJ1-3	TRBV6-1	CASSEAGDRVSGNTIYF
TRBJ2-5	TRBV7-2	CASSLGDLRETQYF
TRBJ1-4	TRBV20-1	CSATDGRTNEKLFF
TRBJ1-1	TRBV9	CASSVARQSKGDTEAFF
TRBJ2-1	TRBV5-1	CASSLGTSGSRPYNEQFF
TRBJ1-5	TRBV6-1	CASSPTFSSNQPQHF
TRBJ2-7	TRBV7-8	CASSIRQGDYEQYF
TRBJ2-3	TRBV6-5	CASSYSRNTDTQYF
TRBJ1-1	TRBV3-1	CASNSHGEAFF
TRBJ2-1	TRBV5-1	CASSLEGGGNNEQFF
TRBJ1-5	TRBV18	CASSPVGRSSNQPQHF
TRBJ1-2	TRBV9	CASSPQDGGGYGYTF
TRBJ2-2	TRBV4-1	CASSQEFARSGELFF
TRBJ2-2	TRBV5-6	CASTGSGGIVDTGELFF
TRBJ2-4	TRBV11-1	CASSLVEGVNIQYF
TRBJ1-1	TRBV3-1	CASSPDRPMNTEAFF
TRBJ2-7	TRBV24-1	CATSDFGPGEGCVQYF
TRBJ2-2	TRBV13	CASSFQRSGELFF
TRBJ2-2	TRBV5-4	CASMVWGSTGELFF
TRBJ1-1	TRBV7-9	CASSLGTGSTEAFF
TRBJ2-7	TRBV10-3	CAISDPREGAYEQYF
TRBJ2-7	TRBV12-3/TRBV12-4	CASRKRDSYEQYF
TRBJ2-7	TRBV6-1	CASKGAMGQGTSGTYEQYF
TRBJ1-1	TRBV4-3	CASSQDRYASGEAFF
TRBJ2-2	TRBV2	CASSVERGAGELFF
TRBJ1-1	TRBV5-1	CASSLNLGGEAFF
TRBJ1-2	TRBV5-5	CASSLASGPSSSYGYTF
TRBJ2-1	TRBV11-1	CASSFIAESNEQFF